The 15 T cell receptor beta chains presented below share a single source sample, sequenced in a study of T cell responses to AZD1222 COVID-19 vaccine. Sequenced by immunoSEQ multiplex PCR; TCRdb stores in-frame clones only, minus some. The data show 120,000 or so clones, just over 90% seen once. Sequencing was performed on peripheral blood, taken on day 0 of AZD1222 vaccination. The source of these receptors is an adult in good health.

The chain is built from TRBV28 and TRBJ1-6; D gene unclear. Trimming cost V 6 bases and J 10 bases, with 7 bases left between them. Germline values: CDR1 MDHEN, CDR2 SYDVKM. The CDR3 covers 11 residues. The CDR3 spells CASSSGSPLHF. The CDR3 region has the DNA TGTGCCAGCAGCTCCGGGTCACCCCTCCACTTT.

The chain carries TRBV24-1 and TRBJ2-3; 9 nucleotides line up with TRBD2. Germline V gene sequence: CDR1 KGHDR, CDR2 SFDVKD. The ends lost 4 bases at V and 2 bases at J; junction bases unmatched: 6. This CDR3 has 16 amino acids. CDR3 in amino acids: CATSDRVAGDTDTQYF. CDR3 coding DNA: TGTGCCACCAGTGACCGGGTAGCGGGAGACACAGATACGCAGTATTTT.

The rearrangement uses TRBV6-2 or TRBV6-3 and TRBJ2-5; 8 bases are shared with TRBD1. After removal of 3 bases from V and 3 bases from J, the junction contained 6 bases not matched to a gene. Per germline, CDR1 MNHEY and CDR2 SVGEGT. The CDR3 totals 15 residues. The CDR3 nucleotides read TGTGCCAGCAGTTATGGACAGGGTGGGAAAGAGACCCAGTACTTC. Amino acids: CASSYGQGGKETQYF.

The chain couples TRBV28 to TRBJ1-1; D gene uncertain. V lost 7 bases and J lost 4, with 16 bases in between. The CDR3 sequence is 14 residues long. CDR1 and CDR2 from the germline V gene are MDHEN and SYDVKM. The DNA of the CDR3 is TGTGCCAGCAACGTACGGCTTATGGGCACTGAAGCTTTCTTT. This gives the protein CASNVRLMGTEAFF.

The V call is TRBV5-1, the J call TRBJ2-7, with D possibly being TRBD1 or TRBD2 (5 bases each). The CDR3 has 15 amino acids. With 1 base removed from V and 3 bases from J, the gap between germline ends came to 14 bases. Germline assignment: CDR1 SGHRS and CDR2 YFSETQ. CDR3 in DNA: TGCGCCAGCAGCTTGTCGTTAGGGGACCTCTACGAGCAGTACTTC. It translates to CASSLSLGDLYEQYF. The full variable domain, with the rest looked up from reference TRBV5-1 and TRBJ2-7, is KAGVTQTPRYLIKTRGQQVTLSCSPISGHRSVSWYQQTPGQGLQFLFEYFSETQRNKGNFPGRFSGRQFSNSRSEMNVSTLELGDSALYLCASSLSLGDLYEQYFGPGTRLTVT.

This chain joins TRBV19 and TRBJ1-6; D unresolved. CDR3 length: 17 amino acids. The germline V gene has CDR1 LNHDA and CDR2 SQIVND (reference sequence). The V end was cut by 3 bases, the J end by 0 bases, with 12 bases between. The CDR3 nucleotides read TGTGCCAGTAGTATCCCCCCGAGGAGCTCCTATAATTCACCCCTCCACTTT. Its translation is CASSIPPRSSYNSPLHF.

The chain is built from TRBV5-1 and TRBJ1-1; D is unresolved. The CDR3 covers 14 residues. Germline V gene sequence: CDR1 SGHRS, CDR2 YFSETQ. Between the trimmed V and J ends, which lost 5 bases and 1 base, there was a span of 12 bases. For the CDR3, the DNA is TGCGCCAGCAGTCCCGGCTATTCGAACACTGAAGCTTTCTTT. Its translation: CASSPGYSNTEAFF.

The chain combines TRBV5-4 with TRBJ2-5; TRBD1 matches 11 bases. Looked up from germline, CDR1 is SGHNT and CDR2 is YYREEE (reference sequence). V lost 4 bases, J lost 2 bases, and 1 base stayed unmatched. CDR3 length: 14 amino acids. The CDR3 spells CASSRDRGQETQYF. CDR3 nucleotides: TGTGCCAGCAGCCGGGACAGGGGGCAAGAGACCCAGTACTTC.

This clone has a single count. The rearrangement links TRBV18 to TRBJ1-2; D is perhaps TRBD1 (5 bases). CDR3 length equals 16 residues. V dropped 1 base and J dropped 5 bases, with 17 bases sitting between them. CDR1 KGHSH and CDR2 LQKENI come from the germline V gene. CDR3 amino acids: CASSPLGDSAYYGYTF. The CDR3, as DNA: TGTGCCAGCTCACCACTGGGCGACAGCGCCTATTATGGCTACACCTTC.

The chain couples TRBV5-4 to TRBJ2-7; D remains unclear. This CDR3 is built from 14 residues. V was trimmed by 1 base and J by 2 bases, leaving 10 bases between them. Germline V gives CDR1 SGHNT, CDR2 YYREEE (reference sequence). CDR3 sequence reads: CASSLMSPPYEQYF. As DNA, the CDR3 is TGTGCCAGCAGCTTGATGTCACCTCCCTACGAGCAGTACTTC. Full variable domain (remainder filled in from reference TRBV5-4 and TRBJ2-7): ETGVTQSPTHLIKTRGQQVTLRCSSQSGHNTVSWYQQALGQGPQFIFQYYREEENGRGNFPPRFSGLQFPNYSSELNVNALELDDSALYLCASSLMSPPYEQYFGPGTRLTVT.

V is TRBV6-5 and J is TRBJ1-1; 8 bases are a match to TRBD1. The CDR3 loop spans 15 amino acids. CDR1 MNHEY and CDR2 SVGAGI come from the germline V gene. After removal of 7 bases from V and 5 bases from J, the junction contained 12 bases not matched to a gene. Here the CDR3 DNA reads TGTGCCAGCATCAAACCGACAGGGGCAGGGACTGAAGCTTTCTTT. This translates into CASIKPTGAGTEAFF.

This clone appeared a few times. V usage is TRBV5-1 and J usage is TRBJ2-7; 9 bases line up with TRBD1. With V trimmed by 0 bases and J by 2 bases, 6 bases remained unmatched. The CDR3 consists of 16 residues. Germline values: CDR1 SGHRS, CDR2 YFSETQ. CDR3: CASSLGGQGPTYEQYF. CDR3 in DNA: TGCGCCAGCAGCTTGGGTGGACAGGGGCCAACCTACGAGCAGTACTTC. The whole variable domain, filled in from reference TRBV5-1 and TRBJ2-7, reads KAGVTQTPRYLIKTRGQQVTLSCSPISGHRSVSWYQQTPGQGLQFLFEYFSETQRNKGNFPGRFSGRQFSNSRSEMNVSTLELGDSALYLCASSLGGQGPTYEQYFGPGTRLTVT.

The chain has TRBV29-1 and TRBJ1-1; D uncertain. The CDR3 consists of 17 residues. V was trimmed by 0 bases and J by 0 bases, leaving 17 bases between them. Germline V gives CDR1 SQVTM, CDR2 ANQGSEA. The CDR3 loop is CSVEDLSRNSMNTEAFF. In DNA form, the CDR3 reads TGCAGCGTTGAAGATCTTAGTAGGAACAGTATGAACACTGAAGCTTTCTTT.

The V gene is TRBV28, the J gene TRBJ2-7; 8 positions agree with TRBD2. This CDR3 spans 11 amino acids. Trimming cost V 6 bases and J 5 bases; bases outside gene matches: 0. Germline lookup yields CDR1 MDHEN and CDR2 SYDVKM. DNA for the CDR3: TGTGCCAGCAGAGCGGGAGACGAGCAGTACTTC. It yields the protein CASRAGDEQYF.

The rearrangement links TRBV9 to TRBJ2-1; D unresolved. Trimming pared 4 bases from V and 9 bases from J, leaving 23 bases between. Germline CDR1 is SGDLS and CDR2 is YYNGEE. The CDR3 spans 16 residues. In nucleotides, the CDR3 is TGTGCCAGCAGCCCCCAGGTGGATCCTAGGTCAAGTGAGCAGTTCTTC. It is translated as CASSPQVDPRSSEQFF.